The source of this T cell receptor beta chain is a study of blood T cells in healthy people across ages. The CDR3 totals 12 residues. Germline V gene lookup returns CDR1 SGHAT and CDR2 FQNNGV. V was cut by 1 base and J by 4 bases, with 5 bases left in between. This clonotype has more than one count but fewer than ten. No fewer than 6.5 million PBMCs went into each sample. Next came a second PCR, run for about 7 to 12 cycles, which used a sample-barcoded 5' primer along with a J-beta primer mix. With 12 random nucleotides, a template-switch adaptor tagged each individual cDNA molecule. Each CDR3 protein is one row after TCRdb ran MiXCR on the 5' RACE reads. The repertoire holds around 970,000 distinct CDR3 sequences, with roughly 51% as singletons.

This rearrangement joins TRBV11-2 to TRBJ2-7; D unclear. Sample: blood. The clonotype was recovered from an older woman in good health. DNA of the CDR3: TGTGCCAGCAGCTTAGGGTGGTACGAGCAGTACTTC. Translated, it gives CASSLGWYEQYF.